These T cell receptor beta chains were read from a single sample in a study of blood T cell repertoires in COVID-19. The assay was immunoSEQ multiplex PCR, and TCRdb's table has in-frame clones only and misses some. The profile shows 65,000 to 80,000 clones, about 90% of them singletons. The sequencing input was peripheral blood. These receptors all stem from a man aged 50 to 60 with active COVID-19. CDR3s include the opening cysteine and the closing phenylalanine or tryptophan. D genes are given only for firm matches. Only part of the rows carry a size: once, few, many, or a class if the clone is expanded.

len: 13; v_gene: TRBV7-9; abundance: few; d_gene: -; j_gene: TRBJ1-2; CDR3nt: TGTGCCAGCAGCTCTCCCCGGCCAGGGAGGCACACCTTC; CDR3aa: CASSSPRPGRHTF
len: 18; v_gene: TRBV21-1; abundance: -; d_gene: -; j_gene: TRBJ1-5; CDR3nt: TGTGCCAGCAGCAAAGCTGGGACAAGGGGGGGCTTCAATCAGCCCCAGCATTTT; CDR3aa: CASSKAGTRGGFNQPQHF
len: 16; v_gene: TRBV28; abundance: -; d_gene: TRBD2; j_gene: TRBJ2-3; CDR3nt: TGTGCCAGCAGTTTCTTCAGCGGGAGGGCCGGAGATACGCAGTATTTT; CDR3aa: CASSFFSGRAGDTQYF
len: 15; v_gene: TRBV6-5; abundance: -; d_gene: -; j_gene: TRBJ1-6; CDR3nt: TGTGCCTCTAAACAGGGCCTCTCCTATAATTCACCCCTCCACTTT; CDR3aa: CASKQGLSYNSPLHF
len: 14; v_gene: TRBV5-1; abundance: -; d_gene: -; j_gene: TRBJ1-4; CDR3nt: TGCGCCAGTAGCAGGCAGGCTGATAATGAAAAACTGTTTTTT; CDR3aa: CASSRQADNEKLFF
len: 15; v_gene: TRBV9; abundance: -; d_gene: TRBD1; j_gene: TRBJ1-2; CDR3nt: TGTGCCAGCAGCACGGACAGGGCAACTTTCTATGGCTACACCTTC; CDR3aa: CASSTDRATFYGYTF
len: 16; v_gene: TRBV7-3; abundance: -; d_gene: -; j_gene: TRBJ2-7; CDR3nt: TGTGCCAGCAGCTTAAGTGGGCAGCCGGGGGTTTACGAGCAGTACTTC; CDR3aa: CASSLSGQPGVYEQYF
len: 16; v_gene: TRBV19; abundance: -; d_gene: -; j_gene: TRBJ1-2; CDR3nt: TGTGCCAGTAGTACCCGCAGGGGCGCCTCTGACTATGGCTACACCTTC; CDR3aa: CASSTRRGASDYGYTF
len: 14; v_gene: TRBV15; abundance: -; d_gene: -; j_gene: TRBJ2-7; CDR3nt: TGTGCCACCAGCAGAGGGACTGAACTCTACGAGCAGTACTTC; CDR3aa: CATSRGTELYEQYF
len: 15; v_gene: TRBV28; abundance: once; d_gene: -; j_gene: TRBJ2-5; CDR3nt: TGTGCCAGCAGTTCCCCGACTGGCGGCCAAGAGACCCAGTACTTC; CDR3aa: CASSSPTGGQETQYF
len: 12; v_gene: TRBV20-1; abundance: -; d_gene: -; j_gene: TRBJ2-7; CDR3nt: TGCAGTGCTAGTACGGGAGTCATACCGCAGTACTTC; CDR3aa: CSASTGVIPQYF
len: 14; v_gene: TRBV28; abundance: -; d_gene: TRBD1; j_gene: TRBJ1-6; CDR3nt: TGTGCCAGCAGCCCCGGGACAGGGGCTTCACCCCTCCACTTT; CDR3aa: CASSPGTGASPLHF
len: 14; v_gene: TRBV3-1/TRBV3-2; abundance: -; d_gene: -; j_gene: TRBJ1-1; CDR3nt: TGTGCCAGCAGCCCTAAAACAGGAAACACTGAAGCTTTCTTT; CDR3aa: CASSPKTGNTEAFF
len: 13; v_gene: TRBV2; abundance: -; d_gene: -; j_gene: TRBJ2-7; CDR3nt: TGTGCCAGCAGTGAAACCTATTTCTACGAGCAGTACTTC; CDR3aa: CASSETYFYEQYF
len: 16; v_gene: TRBV9; abundance: -; d_gene: TRBD2; j_gene: TRBJ2-3; CDR3nt: TGTGCCAGCAGCGTAACGACTAGCGCATTCACAGATACGCAGTATTTT; CDR3aa: CASSVTTSAFTDTQYF
len: 16; v_gene: TRBV7-3; abundance: -; d_gene: -; j_gene: TRBJ2-7; CDR3nt: TGTGCCAGCAGCTTAAGAGCGGGTCACCGCTTTGACGAGCAGTACTTC; CDR3aa: CASSLRAGHRFDEQYF
len: 10; v_gene: TRBV19; abundance: -; d_gene: -; j_gene: TRBJ2-7; CDR3nt: TGTGCCTCCCCCGTCGGGGAGCAGTACTTC; CDR3aa: CASPVGEQYF
len: 16; v_gene: TRBV7-6; abundance: once; d_gene: -; j_gene: TRBJ2-2; CDR3nt: TGTGCCAGCAGCTCCGACAGGCCCCTCAACACCGGGGAGCTGTTTTTT; CDR3aa: CASSSDRPLNTGELFF
len: 14; v_gene: TRBV6-5; abundance: -; d_gene: -; j_gene: TRBJ2-1; CDR3nt: TGTGCCAGCAGTTGGGGGGATCTATACAATGAGCAGTTCTTC; CDR3aa: CASSWGDLYNEQFF
len: 16; v_gene: TRBV5-1; abundance: -; d_gene: -; j_gene: TRBJ1-2; CDR3nt: TGCGCCAGCAGCGATAAAGGACAGCCTGGCGACTATGGCTACACCTTC; CDR3aa: CASSDKGQPGDYGYTF
len: 15; v_gene: TRBV6-5; abundance: -; d_gene: -; j_gene: TRBJ2-1; CDR3nt: TGTGCCAGCAGTTACGCCGGGATTCATTACAATGAGCAGTTCTTC; CDR3aa: CASSYAGIHYNEQFF
len: 15; v_gene: TRBV4-2; abundance: -; d_gene: -; j_gene: TRBJ2-5; CDR3nt: TGTGCCAGCAGCCAAAGCAGGGGATCCCAAGAGACCCAGTACTTC; CDR3aa: CASSQSRGSQETQYF
len: 14; v_gene: TRBV6-1; abundance: -; d_gene: -; j_gene: TRBJ2-3; CDR3nt: TGTGCCAGCAGTGAACGGGGATTCACAGATACGCAGTATTTT; CDR3aa: CASSERGFTDTQYF
len: 16; v_gene: TRBV9; abundance: -; d_gene: -; j_gene: TRBJ2-5; CDR3nt: TGTGCCAGCAGCGTAGGCCGGGACACGTCTCTTGAGACCCAGTACTTC; CDR3aa: CASSVGRDTSLETQYF
len: 14; v_gene: TRBV6-4; abundance: -; d_gene: -; j_gene: TRBJ2-1; CDR3nt: TGTGCCAGCAGTGTAGAACTTTCCTTGGATGAGCAGTTCTTC; CDR3aa: CASSVELSLDEQFF
len: 14; v_gene: TRBV2; abundance: -; d_gene: TRBD1; j_gene: TRBJ2-2; CDR3nt: TGTGCCAGCAGTGAGACAGGGGAAACCGGGGAGCTGTTTTTT; CDR3aa: CASSETGETGELFF
len: 16; v_gene: TRBV27; abundance: -; d_gene: -; j_gene: TRBJ1-6; CDR3nt: TGTGCCAGCAGTTTAAGTATCGGGTTGGATAATTCACCCCTCCACTTT; CDR3aa: CASSLSIGLDNSPLHF
len: 14; v_gene: TRBV19; abundance: -; d_gene: -; j_gene: TRBJ2-7; CDR3nt: TGTGCCAGTAGTGGAACCGGGATTTCGGGGGAGCAGTACTTC; CDR3aa: CASSGTGISGEQYF
len: 14; v_gene: TRBV28; abundance: once; d_gene: -; j_gene: TRBJ1-2; CDR3nt: TGTGCCAGCAGTACCTCGGACAGATATTATGGCTACACCTTC; CDR3aa: CASSTSDRYYGYTF
len: 15; v_gene: TRBV27; abundance: -; d_gene: TRBD2; j_gene: TRBJ2-7; CDR3nt: TGTGCCAGCAGGAGGGGACTAGCGGGCTCCTACGAGCAGTACTTC; CDR3aa: CASRRGLAGSYEQYF
len: 14; v_gene: TRBV6-5; abundance: -; d_gene: TRBD1; j_gene: TRBJ2-7; CDR3nt: TGTGCCAGCAGCCGCCAACAGGGGGCATGGGAGCAGTACTTC; CDR3aa: CASSRQQGAWEQYF
len: 12; v_gene: TRBV19; abundance: -; d_gene: -; j_gene: TRBJ1-2; CDR3nt: TGTGCCAGTAGTATGTTGCAGGGTGGCTACACCTTC; CDR3aa: CASSMLQGGYTF
len: 14; v_gene: TRBV28; abundance: -; d_gene: -; j_gene: TRBJ2-3; CDR3nt: TGTGCCAGCAGTTTAGTTAGTCACACAGATACGCAGTATTTT; CDR3aa: CASSLVSHTDTQYF
len: 12; v_gene: TRBV12-3/TRBV12-4; abundance: -; d_gene: TRBD1; j_gene: TRBJ1-1; CDR3nt: TGTGCCGGGAGGGACAGGGAGGGGAGAGCTTTCTTT; CDR3aa: CAGRDREGRAFF
len: 12; v_gene: TRBV29-1; abundance: -; d_gene: -; j_gene: TRBJ1-2; CDR3nt: TGCAGCGCCACAGGATCTAACTATGGCTACACCTTC; CDR3aa: CSATGSNYGYTF
len: 12; v_gene: TRBV5-6; abundance: -; d_gene: -; j_gene: TRBJ2-1; CDR3nt: TGTGCCAGCAGCTTGGAGTACCAGGGAAGGATCTTC; CDR3aa: CASSLEYQGRIF
len: 14; v_gene: TRBV5-1; abundance: once; d_gene: TRBD2; j_gene: TRBJ2-1; CDR3nt: TGCGCCAGCAGCTTGGGCCCGGGGGGTGGGGAGCAGTTCTTC; CDR3aa: CASSLGPGGGEQFF
len: 18; v_gene: TRBV19; abundance: -; d_gene: TRBD2; j_gene: TRBJ2-2; CDR3nt: TGTGCCAGTAGGAGTTCGAGCGGGAGGGCGCAGGGCACCGGGGAGCTGTTTTTT; CDR3aa: CASRSSSGRAQGTGELFF
len: 14; v_gene: TRBV7-9; abundance: once; d_gene: -; j_gene: TRBJ1-5; CDR3nt: TGTGCCAGCAGCTTATCAGGGGGCAATCAGCCCCAGCATTTT; CDR3aa: CASSLSGGNQPQHF
len: 13; v_gene: TRBV6-1; abundance: -; d_gene: -; j_gene: TRBJ2-1; CDR3nt: TGTGCCAGCAGTGAAGTACACTACAATGAGCAGTTCTTC; CDR3aa: CASSEVHYNEQFF
len: 13; v_gene: TRBV5-6; abundance: -; d_gene: -; j_gene: TRBJ1-1; CDR3nt: TGTGCCAGCAGCCTCGCAGGGAACACTGAAGCTTTCTTT; CDR3aa: CASSLAGNTEAFF
len: 13; v_gene: TRBV6-5; abundance: few; d_gene: TRBD1; j_gene: TRBJ1-3; CDR3nt: TGTGCCAGCAGGGGACAGGGAGGAAACACCATATATTTT; CDR3aa: CASRGQGGNTIYF
len: 15; v_gene: TRBV5-4; abundance: -; d_gene: -; j_gene: TRBJ2-7; CDR3nt: TGTGCCAGCAGCTTGGGGCGGACACGAAATTACGAGCAGTACTTC; CDR3aa: CASSLGRTRNYEQYF
len: 14; v_gene: TRBV5-5; abundance: -; d_gene: -; j_gene: TRBJ1-1; CDR3nt: TGTGCCAGCAGCTTGGGCAGTATGAGGACTGAAGCTTTCTTT; CDR3aa: CASSLGSMRTEAFF